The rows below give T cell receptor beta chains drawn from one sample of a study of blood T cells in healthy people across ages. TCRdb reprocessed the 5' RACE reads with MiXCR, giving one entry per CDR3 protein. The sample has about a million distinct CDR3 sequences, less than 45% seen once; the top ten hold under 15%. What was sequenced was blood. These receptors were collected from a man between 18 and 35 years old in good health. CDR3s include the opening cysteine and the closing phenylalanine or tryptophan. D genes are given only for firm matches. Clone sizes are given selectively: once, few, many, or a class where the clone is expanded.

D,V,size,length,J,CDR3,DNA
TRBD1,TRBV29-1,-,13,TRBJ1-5,CSVGTGGGQPQHF,TGCAGCGTTGGAACAGGGGGGGGGCAGCCCCAGCATTTT
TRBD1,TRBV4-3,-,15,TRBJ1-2,CASSQERTGRYGYTF,TGCGCCAGCAGCCAAGAGCGGACAGGGAGATATGGCTACACCTTC
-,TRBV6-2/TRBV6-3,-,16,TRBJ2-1,CASTLGDTQSYNEQFF,TGTGCCAGCACCCTAGGGGACACCCAGTCCTACAATGAGCAGTTCTTC
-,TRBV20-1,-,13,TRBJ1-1,CSARRFPNTEAFF,TGCAGTGCTAGGAGGTTTCCGAACACTGAAGCTTTCTTT
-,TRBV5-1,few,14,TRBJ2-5,CASSLGHREETQYF,TGCGCCAGCAGCTTGGGACACAGGGAGGAGACCCAGTACTTC
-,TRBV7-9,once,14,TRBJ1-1,CSSSADSQHTEAFF,TGTTCCAGCAGCGCGGACAGCCAACACACTGAAGCTTTCTTT
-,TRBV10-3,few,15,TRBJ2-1,CAISGPGTSYNEQFF,TGTGCCATCAGTGGACCGGGTACCTCCTACAATGAGCAGTTCTTC
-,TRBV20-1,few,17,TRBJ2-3,CSARASKSGDTPDTQYF,TGCAGTGCTAGAGCCTCAAAGAGCGGGGACACCCCAGATACGCAGTATTTT
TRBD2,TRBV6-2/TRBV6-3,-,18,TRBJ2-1,CASTIRSQRGGSYNEQFF,TGTGCCAGCACAATCCGATCCCAGCGGGGGGGCTCCTACAATGAGCAGTTCTTC
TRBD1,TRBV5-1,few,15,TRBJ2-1,CASSPRQGHSYEQFF,TGCGCCAGCAGCCCTCGACAGGGGCACTCGTACGAGCAGTTCTTC
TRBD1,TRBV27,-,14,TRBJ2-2,CASSWTGNTGELFF,TGTGCCAGCAGTTGGACAGGGAACACCGGGGAGCTGTTTTTT
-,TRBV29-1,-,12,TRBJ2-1,CSVVDSPYEQFF,TGCAGCGTTGTTGACAGTCCCTACGAGCAGTTCTTC
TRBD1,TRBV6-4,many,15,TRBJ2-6,CASSEGGTGANVLTF,TGTGCCAGCAGTGAAGGGGGCACTGGGGCCAACGTCCTGACTTTC
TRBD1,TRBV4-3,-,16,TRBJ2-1,CASSHFPGQADNEQFF,TGCGCCAGCAGCCATTTTCCGGGACAGGCCGACAATGAGCAGTTCTTC
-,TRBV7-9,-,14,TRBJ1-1,CASSLSPRGDEAFF,TGTGCCAGCAGCTTAAGTCCACGGGGTGATGAAGCTTTCTTT
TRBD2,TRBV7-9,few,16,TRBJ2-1,CASSLGAGGFYNEQFF,TGTGCCAGCAGCTTAGGAGCGGGGGGATTTTACAATGAGCAGTTCTTC
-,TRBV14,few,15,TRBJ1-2,CASSQPGAARYGYTF,TGTGCCAGCAGCCAACCTGGAGCAGCGCGTTATGGCTACACCTTC